This T cell receptor (beta chain) was identified in a study of T-cell reconstitution after alpha-beta-depleted transplantation in children (dated by TCRdb to about 2016). For context, the study as a whole: Using TCR repertoire profiling, the study quantitatively followed how T-cell immune reconstitution unfolded in children after TCRalphabeta/CD19-depleted allogeneic hematopoietic cell transplantation. What the research found in general, with its limitations: In some patients, the high TCRbeta diversity seen at day 60 was put down to recipient T cells and intrathymic progenitors that had survived conditioning. Apparently early alphabetaT-cell count recovery about two months after transplant reportedly relied on only several hundred rapidly expanded clones derived from non-depleted graft cells. Over subsequent months, a decline in hyperexpanded clone frequencies was noted, and after one year, T-cell counts and TCRbeta diversity were mostly ascribed to newly produced T cells.

The CDR3 runs 16 residues from the cysteine to the phenylalanine. The entry retains the CDR3 DNA only, 48 bases that are in frame from base 1. The V and J ends are trimmed by 6 bases and 3 bases, leaving 18 bases between them. This clonotype showed up many times. The clone's antigen remains unknown. No quality values exist for individual bases; no much larger clone is one base distant. Libraries were made using PCR. The instrument given in TCRdb is Illumina HiSeq 2500. TCR libraries were prepared with molecular barcoding, using unique molecular identifiers to normalize TCRbeta repertoire quantification. TCRdb reprocessed the public reads (quality trimming at Q25 with fastp, clone calling with MiXCR) and kept in-frame beta chains. Duplicate CDR3 protein sequences are folded into a single record with the most common DNA and genes. This sample holds roughly 240,000 distinct CDR3 sequences; 6.5% to 9% were observed only once. The top ten hold just under 6.5% of the sample.

Explained via the paper, the treatment or condition label denotes: allogeneic hematopoietic cell transplantation with graft depleted of TCRalphabeta T cells and CD19 B cells. The transplant recipients were children given TCRalphabeta/CD19-depleted allogeneic hematopoietic cell grafts. This specimen consisted of PBMCs, mostly from graft donor cells, obtained 180 days after TCRalphabeta/CD19-depleted stem cell transplant. This sequence uses TRBV12-3 or TRBV12-4 and TRBJ2-4, with TRBD1 tentatively as D gene (6 bases match). The sequence was obtained from a male patient younger than 18 who had a stem cell transplant for acute lymphoblastic leukemia, so the T cells may come from the graft donor. This receptor carries the CDR3 CASRQTTTGRKNIQYF. The nucleotides read TGTGCCAGCAGACAAACTACAACAGGGCGCAAAAACATTCAGTACTTC.